The 6 T cell receptor beta chains listed next were all sequenced from one sample in a study of T cell responses to AZD1222 COVID-19 vaccine. Sequenced by immunoSEQ multiplex PCR; TCRdb stores in-frame clones only, minus some. Of 100,000 to 150,000 clones in the sample, 75% to 95% are singletons; the top ten hold approximately 2%. The source was peripheral blood, collected 28 days after the second AZD1222 dose. The receptors were gathered from an adult who received the AZD1222 COVID-19 vaccine.

This chain uses TRBV19 with TRBJ2-2; D is perhaps TRBD1 or TRBD2 (6 bases each). Germline lookup yields CDR1 LNHDA and CDR2 SQIVND (reference sequence). CDR3 length: 14 amino acids. Trimming removed 5 bases from V and 6 bases from J, with 13 bases in between. This CDR3 reads CASSQPGAAGELFF. The CDR3, as DNA: TGTGCCAGTAGTCAACCGGGGGCGGCCGGGGAGCTGTTTTTT.

V and J are TRBV6-4 and TRBJ2-2; D might be TRBD1 (7 bases). Germline lookup yields CDR1 MRHNA and CDR2 SNTAGT. The CDR3 has 14 amino acids. V lost 5 bases to trimming and J lost 5 bases, with 12 bases between them. CDR3 DNA sequence: TGTGCCAGCAGTCCCAGGGGGAGGACCGGGGAGCTGTTTTTT. It encodes CASSPRGRTGELFF.

V gene TRBV6-5 combines with J gene TRBJ1-1, with D unresolved. CDR1 and CDR2 (germline): MNHEY, SVGAGI. V was clipped by 0 bases and J by 0 bases, with 8 bases between them. This CDR3 comprises 15 residues. The DNA of the CDR3 is TGTGCCAGCAGTTACTCGAGTTTGGTGAACACTGAAGCTTTCTTT. The encoded protein is CASSYSSLVNTEAFF.

The chain couples TRBV9 to TRBJ1-3; D gene unclear. Deletions cut 4 bases from V and 0 bases from J, with 11 bases between. CDR3 length: 15 residues. Germline loops: CDR1 SGDLS, CDR2 YYNGEE. The CDR3, as DNA: TGTGCCAGCAGCCCCGGGATATCCTCTGGAAACACCATATATTTT. Amino acids: CASSPGISSGNTIYF.

The chain recombines TRBV12-5 with TRBJ1-1; TRBD1 aligns across 8 bases. The V gene's germline CDR1 is LGHNT and CDR2 FRNRAP. The junction had 3 bases not matched to a gene; V was cut back by 5 bases and J by 4 bases. The CDR3 is made up of 13 amino acids. DNA of the CDR3: TGTGCTAGTGGTGTAACAGGGGGCACTGAAGCTTTCTTT. Translating it yields CASGVTGGTEAFF.

This chain links TRBV12-5 with TRBJ2-1, with TRBD1 as a possible D gene (6 bases). The CDR3 covers 14 residues. V was pared by 4 bases and J by 11 bases, with 18 bases between. Germline lookup yields CDR1 LGHNT and CDR2 FRNRAP. As DNA, the CDR3 is TGTGCTAGTGGTTGGAAGGACAGCCCGGGACAGCAGTTCTTC. It yields the protein CASGWKDSPGQQFF.